The 27 T cell receptor beta chains below come from one sample, sequenced in a study of blood T cell repertoires in COVID-19. The assay was immunoSEQ multiplex PCR, and TCRdb's table has in-frame clones only and misses some. The sample holds under 150,000 clones, just under 90% seen once. Sequences were obtained from peripheral blood. The source is a woman aged 45 to 65 with acute or convalescent COVID-19.

This clone appeared a few times. CDR3 residues: CASSEGQSSYNSPLHF. DNA for the CDR3: TGTGCCAGCAGCGAGGGACAGAGCTCCTATAATTCACCCCTCCACTTT. The chain links TRBV7-8 to TRBJ1-6; 7 bases line up with TRBD1. The CDR3 sequence is 16 residues long. V trimming: 5 bases; J trimming: 0 bases; junction bases outside the gene matches: 4. Germline V lookup: CDR1 SGHVS, CDR2 FQNEAQ.

The chain is built from TRBV6-5 and TRBJ1-1, with a possible D match to TRBD1 (5 bases). Germline V gene data show CDR1 as MNHEY and CDR2 as SVGAGI. The CDR3 covers 14 residues. The V gene lost 5 bases and the J gene lost 0 bases, with 10 bases spanning the gap. The CDR3: CASSRRDLNTEAFF. Written as DNA, the CDR3 is TGTGCCAGCAGTCGCAGGGACTTGAACACTGAAGCTTTCTTT.

The chain is built from TRBV28 and TRBJ2-3; 10 bases align to TRBD1. V lost 7 bases to trimming and J lost 2 bases; unmatched junction nucleotides: 9. The CDR3 spans 16 residues. Germline CDR1 MDHEN, CDR2 SYDVKM. The CDR3 loop is CASNLRGQGTTDTQYF. In nucleotides, the CDR3 is TGTGCCAGCAACCTCCGGGGACAGGGGACCACAGATACGCAGTATTTT.

CDR3 sequence (DNA): TGTGCCAGCAGTTTATTAGGGCAGGGGGTTTCACCCCTCCACTTT. This translates into CASSLLGQGVSPLHF. The gene calls are TRBV28 and TRBJ1-6; 7 bases align to TRBD1. Germline CDR1 MDHEN, CDR2 SYDVKM. The CDR3 has 15 amino acids. V shed 1 base and J 9 bases; nucleotides not matched to a gene: 6. The whole variable domain, filled in from reference TRBV28 and TRBJ1-6, reads DVKVTQSSRYLVKRTGEKVFLECVQDMDHENMFWYRQDPGLGLRLIYFSYDVKMKEKGDIPEGYSVSREKKERFSLILESASTNQTSMYLCASSLLGQGVSPLHFGNGTRLTVT.

The CDR3: CASRDEGRGPVFNTGELFF. The CDR3 DNA sequence: TGTGCCAGTAGGGACGAGGGCAGGGGGCCGGTTTTTAACACCGGGGAGCTGTTTTTT. The V gene is TRBV19, the J gene TRBJ2-2; the match to TRBD1 covers 8 bases. The CDR3 covers 19 residues. The J segment lost 2 bases and the V segment lost 6 bases, leaving 17 bases of the junction unmatched. Germline V gene data show CDR1 as LNHDA and CDR2 as SQIVND (reference sequence). Full variable domain (outside the CDR3, taken from reference TRBV19 and TRBJ2-2): DGGITQSPKYLFRKEGQNVTLSCEQNLNHDAMYWYRQDPGQGLRLIYYSQIVNDFQKGDIAEGYSVSREKKESFPLTVTSAQKNPTAFYLCASRDEGRGPVFNTGELFFGEGSRLTVL.

V and J are TRBV10-2 and TRBJ1-2; D may be TRBD1 (6 bases). The CDR3 length is 11 residues. Germline CDR1 reads WSHSY; CDR2 reads SAAADI. The V and J ends lost 8 bases and 4 bases respectively, with 8 bases between them. The CDR3 nucleotides read TGCGCCAGCGGACAGATCTATGGCTACACCTTC. Protein sequence: CASGQIYGYTF.

J is TRBJ1-2 and V is TRBV6-5; tentatively, D is TRBD1 (5 bases). CDR1 MNHEY and CDR2 SVGAGI come from the germline V gene. With 0 bases removed from V and 6 bases from J, the gap between germline ends came to 17 bases. This CDR3 has 16 amino acids. CDR3 DNA: TGTGCCAGCAGTTACTCGAATATAGGATTCAGGGATGGCTACACCTTC. Amino acid sequence: CASSYSNIGFRDGYTF.

J is TRBJ1-3 and V is TRBV6-1, with D unclear. The CDR3 totals 14 residues. CDR1 and CDR2 from the germline V gene are MNHNS and SASEGT. The germline V and J ends were trimmed by 3 bases and 4 bases, with 10 bases remaining between them. In DNA, the CDR3 is TGTGCCAGCAGTGAGGACTTAGGAGGAAACACCATATATTTT. It encodes CASSEDLGGNTIYF.

The chain recombines TRBV28 with TRBJ1-1, with D possibly being TRBD1 (6 bases). The CDR3 consists of 14 residues. CDR1 is MDHEN, CDR2 SYDVKM, per germline. V lost 6 bases and J lost 5, with 16 bases in between. CDR3 residues: CASSRLDRRTEAFF. For the CDR3, the DNA is TGTGCCAGCAGCCGACTTGACAGGAGGACTGAAGCTTTCTTT.

The V gene is TRBV7-3, the J gene TRBJ2-7; D remains ambiguous. Germline CDR1 is SGHTA and CDR2 is FQGTGA. This CDR3 has 13 amino acids. Trimming stripped 2 bases from V and 6 bases from J, with 11 bases between. CDR3 loop: CASSLVERGEQYF. The CDR3 DNA reads as TGTGCCAGCAGCTTAGTAGAAAGAGGCGAGCAGTACTTC.

This clone came up once. The chain is built from TRBV19 and TRBJ2-3; 13 bases agree with TRBD2. The V and J ends lost 5 bases and 4 bases, in that order; junction bases with no gene match: 12. The CDR3 is 18 amino acids. Per germline, CDR1 LNHDA and CDR2 SQIVND (reference sequence). CDR3 residues: CASSPYRTSGRNPDTQYF. CDR3 DNA: TGTGCCAGTAGTCCCTACAGGACTAGCGGGAGAAACCCAGATACGCAGTATTTT.

J is TRBJ2-2 and V is TRBV7-9; D remains unclear. V lost 5 bases and J lost 1, with 8 bases in between. The CDR3 loop spans 14 amino acids. Looked up from germline, CDR1 is SEHNR and CDR2 is FQNEAQ (reference sequence). The CDR3 loop is CASSLNRNTGELFF. CDR3 sequence (DNA): TGTGCCAGCAGCCTTAACAGGAACACCGGGGAGCTGTTTTTT. Variable domain in full (rest from reference TRBV7-9 and TRBJ2-2): DTGVSQNPRHKITKRGQNVTFRCDPISEHNRLYWYRQTLGQGPEFLTYFQNEAQLEKSRLLSDRFSAERPKGSFSTLEIQRTEQGDSAMYLCASSLNRNTGELFFGEGSRLTVL.

This clone was counted a single time. The chain employs TRBV5-4 and TRBJ1-3; 9 bases agree with TRBD1. This CDR3 is built from 18 residues. The V gene end was trimmed by 0 bases and the J gene end by 1 base; junction bases not matched to a gene: 8. CDR1 and CDR2 (germline): SGHNT, YYREEE (reference sequence). DNA of the CDR3: TGTGCCAGCAGCTTGGGGACAGGGGCGTCGATTTCTGGAAACACCATATATTTT. Its protein product is CASSLGTGASISGNTIYF.

The chain couples TRBV6-6 to TRBJ1-4, with 8 bases aligning to TRBD1. Germline V lookup: CDR1 MNHNY, CDR2 SVGAGI (reference sequence). The CDR3 is made up of 13 amino acids. V gave up 6 bases and J gave up 8 bases; unmatched junction bases: 5. Here the CDR3 DNA reads TGTGCCAGCAGCGACAGGGGCGGCGAAAAACTGTTTTTT. It encodes CASSDRGGEKLFF.

The chain has TRBV5-1 and TRBJ2-3, with D possibly matching TRBD2 (5 bases). Germline V gives CDR1 SGHRS, CDR2 YFSETQ. Trimming removed 3 bases from V and 0 bases from J, with 14 bases in between. The CDR3 consists of 16 residues. In DNA, the CDR3 is TGCGCCAGCAGCTCGGGATTACAGACTAGCACAGATACGCAGTATTTT. This translates into CASSSGLQTSTDTQYF.

J is TRBJ2-7 and V is TRBV3-1 (or the pseudogene TRBV3-2); D is undetermined. V was pared by 1 base and J by 6 bases, with 4 bases between. The length of the CDR3 is 11 residues. The V gene's germline CDR1 is LGHDT and CDR2 YNNKEL (reference sequence). The CDR3 loop is CASSQGGEQYF. The CDR3 coding sequence is TGTGCCAGCAGCCAAGGCGGCGAGCAGTACTTC.

This sequence joins TRBV30 and TRBJ1-6; D call uncertain. This CDR3 is built from 13 residues. Germline V gene sequence: CDR1 GTSNPN, CDR2 SVGIG (reference sequence). Trimming stripped 6 bases from V and 4 bases from J, with 10 bases between. The DNA of the CDR3 is TGTGCCTGCCGGGAATATTATAATTCACCCCTCCACTTT. It yields the protein CACREYYNSPLHF. The full variable domain, its missing parts supplied by reference TRBV30 and TRBJ1-6, is SQTIHQWPATLVQPVGSPLSLECTVEGTSNPNLYWYRQAAGRGLQLLFYSVGIGQISSEVPQNLSASRPQDRQFILSSKKLLLSDSGFYLCACREYYNSPLHFGNGTRLTVT.

This chain joins TRBV2 and TRBJ1-5; perhaps TRBD1 as D (6 bases). The CDR3 consists of 15 residues. V was clipped by 6 bases and J by 6 bases, with 18 bases between them. The germline V gene has CDR1 SNHLY and CDR2 FYNNEI. The CDR3 DNA sequence: TGTGCCAGCAGCCTAGAAGCAGGGGAAGTTCAGCCCCAGCATTTT. It encodes CASSLEAGEVQPQHF.

This chain links TRBV7-8 with TRBJ1-1; 8 positions match TRBD1. CDR1 and CDR2 from the germline V gene are SGHVS and FQNEAQ. This CDR3 has 12 amino acids. V gave up 5 bases and J gave up 8 bases; unmatched junction bases: 4. CDR3 sequence reads: CASSMTGAEAFF. Here the CDR3 DNA reads TGTGCCAGCAGCATGACAGGGGCGGAAGCTTTCTTT.

The chain combines TRBV13 with TRBJ2-5, with a weak D call TRBD1 (6 bases). V dropped 4 bases and J dropped 4 bases, with 13 bases sitting between them. CDR3 length equals 14 residues. Germline V lookup: CDR1 PRHDT, CDR2 FYEKMQ (reference sequence). The CDR3 DNA sequence: TGTGCCAGCAGCTCGGGGACAAGGAGAGAGACCCAGTACTTC. This translates into CASSSGTRRETQYF.

The chain links TRBV3-1 (or the pseudogene TRBV3-2) to TRBJ2-1, with 7 bases fitting TRBD1. After removal of 1 base from V and 7 bases from J, the junction contained 4 bases not matched to a gene. The CDR3 spans 14 residues. In germline, CDR1 is LGHDT, CDR2 YNNKEL (reference sequence). The DNA for the CDR3 is TGTGCCAGCAGCCAAGTGACAGGGAAGAATGAGCAGTTCTTC. Translation gives CASSQVTGKNEQFF.

The gene calls are TRBV7-2 and TRBJ1-3; D call uncertain. Trimming took off 5 bases at V and 3 bases at J, with 11 bases between the two ends. In germline, CDR1 is SGHTA, CDR2 FQGNSA. The CDR3 consists of 14 residues. The CDR3 spells CASSPSGSGNTIYF. The CDR3, as DNA: TGTGCCAGCAGCCCCTCGGGGAGTGGAAACACCATATATTTT. The full variable domain, completed using reference TRBV7-2 and TRBJ1-3, is GAGVSQSPSNKVTEKGKDVELRCDPISGHTALYWYRQSLGQGLEFLIYFQGNSAPDKSGLPSDRFSAERTGGSVSTLTIQRTQQEDSAVYLCASSPSGSGNTIYFGEGSWLTVV.

The chain uses TRBV7-3 and TRBJ1-3; weak D call: TRBD1 (5 bases). The germline V gene encodes CDR1 SGHTA and CDR2 FQGTGA. V was shortened by 5 bases and J by 4 bases, with 9 bases between the two germline ends. The CDR3 has 13 amino acids. The CDR3 region is CASSTRQGNTIYF. The CDR3 coding sequence is TGTGCCAGCAGCACTCGACAGGGAAACACCATATATTTT.

The rearrangement links TRBV20-1 to TRBJ1-1; TRBD1 agrees at 8 bases. In germline, CDR1 is DFQATT, CDR2 SNEGSKA (reference sequence). CDR3 length: 11 residues. The junction had 4 bases not matched to a gene; V was cut back by 6 bases and J by 7 bases. Here the CDR3 reads CSAWTGSEAFF. In DNA form, the CDR3 reads TGCAGTGCCTGGACAGGGAGTGAAGCTTTCTTT.

This rearrangement joins TRBV5-5 to TRBJ2-3; D is perhaps TRBD2 (5 bases). The length of the CDR3 is 16 residues. Germline V lookup: CDR1 SGHKS, CDR2 YYEKEE (reference sequence). Trimming removed 1 base at V and 2 bases at J, with 14 bases between. The CDR3 DNA follows: TGTGCCAGCAGCTTGATTGCGGGCGGTAACACAGATACGCAGTATTTT. This sequence encodes CASSLIAGGNTDTQYF.

The chain employs TRBV6-5 and TRBJ2-2; a possible D gene is TRBD2 (5 bases). From germline, CDR1 is MNHEY and CDR2 SVGAGI. CDR3 length equals 15 residues. V lost 7 bases, J lost 6 bases, and 18 bases lay in between. As DNA, the CDR3 is TGTGCCAGCACTCGGGGAACGAGGGCTGCCGGGGAGCTGTTTTTT. This translates into CASTRGTRAAGELFF.

Only one count was recorded for this clone. This chain uses TRBV19 with TRBJ2-1, with 8 bases that match TRBD2. Looked up from germline, CDR1 is LNHDA and CDR2 is SQIVND (reference sequence). This CDR3 is 17 amino acids long. J gave up 2 bases and V 3 bases, and 9 bases lay outside the gene matches. The CDR3 DNA reads TGTGCCAGTAGTATCACGACTAGCGCCTACCCCTACAATGAGCAGTTCTTC. Protein product: CASSITTSAYPYNEQFF.